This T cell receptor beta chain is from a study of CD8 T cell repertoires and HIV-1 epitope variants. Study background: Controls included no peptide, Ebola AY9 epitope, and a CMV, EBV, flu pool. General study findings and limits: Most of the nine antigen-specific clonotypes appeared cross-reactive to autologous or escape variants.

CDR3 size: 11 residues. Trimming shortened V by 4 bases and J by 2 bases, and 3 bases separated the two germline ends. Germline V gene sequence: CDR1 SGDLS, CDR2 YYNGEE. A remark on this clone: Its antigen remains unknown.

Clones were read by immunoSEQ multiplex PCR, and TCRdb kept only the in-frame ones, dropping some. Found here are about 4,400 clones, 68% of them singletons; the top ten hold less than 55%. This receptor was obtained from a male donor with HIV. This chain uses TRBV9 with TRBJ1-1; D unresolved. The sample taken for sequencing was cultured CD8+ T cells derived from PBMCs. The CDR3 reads CASSNNTEAFF. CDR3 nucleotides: TGTGCCAGCAGCAATAACACTGAAGCTTTCTTT.